The rows below give T cell receptor beta chains drawn from one sample of a study of T cells in Graves' hyperthyroidism and ophthalmopathy. Each CDR3 protein is one row after TCRdb ran MiXCR on the multiplex PCR reads. The profile shows roughly 420,000 distinct CDR3 sequences, around a sixth of them singletons. The sequenced material came from blood. Receptors originate from a woman aged 18-35 years with Graves' hyperthyroidism. Each CDR3 is given with its conserved first and last residue. A D gene is named only where the DNA matches it firmly. Not every row has a clone size; where given, it reads once, few, many or a size class.

J,D,size,V,DNA,CDR3
TRBJ2-1,-,few,TRBV7-3,TGTGCCAGCAGCTTATCGGGGCACCGTGAGGAGCAGTTCTTC,CASSLSGHREEQFF
TRBJ1-2,-,many,TRBV20-1,TGCAGTGCTGAGGCCGGGACTAACTATGGCTACACCTTC,CSAEAGTNYGYTF
TRBJ1-1,-,-,TRBV14,TGTGCCAGCAGCCAGTTTGGACCCCAAGGAGGGACTGAAGCTTTCTTT,CASSQFGPQGGTEAFF
TRBJ2-7,TRBD2,many,TRBV5-1,TGCGCCAGCAGGGGAGGGGCCTCCTACGAGCAGTACTTC,CASRGGASYEQYF
TRBJ2-2,-,-,TRBV19,TGTGCCAGTACCCCATTCGGAGGGGGCGCGAACACCGGGGAGCTGTTTTTT,CASTPFGGGANTGELFF
TRBJ2-1,TRBD1,-,TRBV7-9,TGTGCCAGCAGCTTAGCGCCGGGACAGTTTAATGAGCAGTTCTTC,CASSLAPGQFNEQFF
TRBJ2-5,TRBD1,many,TRBV20-1,TGCAGTGCTACGGGGACAGGGGGCTCTAGAGAGACCCAGTACTTC,CSATGTGGSRETQYF
TRBJ1-3,TRBD1,-,TRBV9,TGTGCCAGCAGTTTAGGACAGGGTGTCGGAAACACCATATATTTT,CASSLGQGVGNTIYF
TRBJ2-2,-,many,TRBV7-3,TGTGCCAGCAGCCCGTTTAGCACCGGGGAGCTGTTTTTT,CASSPFSTGELFF
TRBJ1-1,TRBD1,-,TRBV12-3/TRBV12-4,TGTGCCAGCACCACAAATCCCGGGACAGGGAACACTGAAGCTTTCTTT,CASTTNPGTGNTEAFF
TRBJ1-4,-,-,TRBV28,TGTGCCAGCAGTTCCCGCAGGGCAACTAATGTAAAACTGTTTTTT,CASSSRRATNVKLFF
TRBJ2-7,-,many,TRBV20-1,TGCAGTGCTAGGTTCTATTCATCCTACGAGCAGTACTTC,CSARFYSSYEQYF
TRBJ1-1,TRBD1,many,TRBV7-6,TGTGCCAGCAGCTTAGTCAGGGGGCGCGTGTCTTTCTTT,CASSLVRGRVSFF
TRBJ2-1,TRBD2,few,TRBV2,TGTGCCAGCACTGAGGGAGGGGCCGGGTACAATGAGCAGTTCTTC,CASTEGGAGYNEQFF